The 18 T cell receptor beta chains listed next were all sequenced from one sample in a study of human T cells and chemical hapten exposure (dated by TCRdb to the early 2020s). The library was built by means of RACE. The run used a NextSeq 500. TCRdb passed the public sequencing reads through fastp at Q25 and MiXCR, retaining productive beta sequences. A single entry per CDR3 protein holds the most common genes and DNA from its merged rows. Recorded for this sample are approximately 73,000 distinct CDR3 sequences; about a tenth of them occurred a single time. Of the sample, around 1.3% is held by the ten largest clones. This specimen's time point label, per the study, means: patch test 1, 2 weeks after DPC sensitization. The treatment or condition label, read with the paper, signifies: therapeutic diphenylcyclopropenone sensitization with weekly scalp DPC. The material sequenced was whole blood, taken in connection with sensitization to the hapten diphenylcyclopropenone (DPC). These receptors came from a woman aged 50 to 60 with alopecia areata. Some clones in this sample may be carry-over from other donors' samples.

This clonotype has more than one count but fewer than ten. The chain carries TRBV29-1 and TRBJ2-1; maybe TRBD2 (6 bases). Trimming cost V 5 bases and J 0 bases, with 11 bases left between them. CDR1 SQVTM and CDR2 ANQGSEA come from the germline V gene. The CDR3 is 14 amino acids. The CDR3 here is CSVRDGSSYNEQFF. The CDR3 DNA sequence: TGCAGCGTTCGTGACGGGAGCTCCTACAATGAGCAGTTCTTC.

A few counts support this clonotype. The chain carries TRBV3-1 and TRBJ2-2; D remains unclear. V was pared by 1 base and J by 4 bases, with 7 bases between. Per germline, CDR1 LGHDT and CDR2 YNNKEL (reference sequence). CDR3 length: 14 residues. The chain's CDR3 is CASSQARPTGELFF. The CDR3 coding sequence is TGTGCCAGCAGCCAAGCGCGACCCACCGGGGAGCTGTTTTTT.

The V and J genes are TRBV12-3 or TRBV12-4 and TRBJ1-6; 10 bases line up with TRBD1. This CDR3 is built from 15 residues. J was trimmed by 7 bases and V by 2 bases; bases with no gene match: 2. This CDR3 reads CASSLRTGGNSPLHF. The CDR3 DNA reads as TGTGCCAGCAGTTTAAGGACAGGGGGGAATTCACCCCTCCACTTT.

This clonotype has a handful of counts. The chain employs TRBV11-2 and TRBJ2-1; no clear D. Trimming cost V 5 bases and J 6 bases, with 8 bases left between them. The CDR3 has 12 amino acids. Germline lookup yields CDR1 SGHAT and CDR2 FQNNGV. In DNA, the CDR3 is TGTGCCAGCAGCCCCGCCGGCAATGAGCAGTTCTTC. This translates into CASSPAGNEQFF.

This clonotype appeared a few times. V is TRBV5-4 and J is TRBJ2-2; 9 nucleotides align to TRBD1. Germline loops: CDR1 SGHNT, CDR2 YYREEE (reference sequence). Trimming removed 4 bases from V and 3 bases from J; junction bases left unmatched: 4. There are 15 residues in the CDR3. The CDR3 DNA reads as TGTGCCAGCAGCACTGGGACAGGGTACACCGGGGAGCTGTTTTTT. This encodes CASSTGTGYTGELFF.

The table lists this clonotype with a few counts. The V gene is TRBV29-1, the J gene TRBJ1-6; D unclear. Germline V gene data show CDR1 as SQVTM and CDR2 as ANQGSEA. V lost 5 bases and J lost 6, with 11 bases in between. This CDR3 comprises 13 residues. CDR3 residues: CSVSETSNSPLHF. CDR3 in DNA: TGCAGCGTTTCAGAAACAAGTAATTCACCCCTCCACTTT.

This clonotype was counted at least ten times. The rearrangement uses TRBV20-1 and TRBJ2-7, with D possibly matching TRBD2 (6 bases). Trimming pared 5 bases from V and 3 bases from J, leaving 17 bases between. The CDR3 is 14 residues long. Germline values: CDR1 DFQATT, CDR2 SNEGSKA (reference sequence). The CDR3 is CSARSPGVDYEQYF. The CDR3 DNA is TGCAGTGCTCGGTCTCCGGGAGTCGACTACGAGCAGTACTTC.

The chain carries TRBV20-1 and TRBJ2-6; maybe TRBD2 (6 bases). V lost 5 bases and J 0 bases, leaving 14 bases between the germline ends. Germline V lookup: CDR1 DFQATT, CDR2 SNEGSKA (reference sequence). There are 16 residues in the CDR3. The CDR3 DNA reads as TGCAGTGCTCGGCCGGGACTGTTCTCTGGGGCCAACGTCCTGACTTTC. Protein: CSARPGLFSGANVLTF.

This chain uses TRBV19 with TRBJ1-5, with TRBD1 matching 10 bases. V was pared by 4 bases and J by 6 bases, with 6 bases of the junction left unmatched. CDR3 length: 15 residues. The germline CDR1 and CDR2 sequences are LNHDA and SQIVND (reference sequence). Here the CDR3 reads CASSNRGTGAQPQHF. The DNA for the CDR3 is TGTGCCAGTAGTAACCGGGGGACAGGGGCTCAGCCCCAGCATTTT.

This chain links TRBV3-1 with TRBJ1-2; D is undetermined. V was cut by 3 bases and J by 5 bases, with 7 bases left in between. CDR3 length: 12 residues. CDR1 LGHDT and CDR2 YNNKEL come from the germline V gene (reference sequence). The CDR3 loop reads CASSQGGYGYTF. CDR3 in DNA: TGTGCCAGCAGCCAGGGAGGGTATGGCTACACCTTC.

Details on this clonotype: The junction does not match germline at one end; this may be a read error. The chain carries TRBV7-6 and TRBJ2-5; D not certain. This CDR3 is 13 amino acids long. From germline, CDR1 is SGHVS and CDR2 FNYEAQ. In DNA, the CDR3 is TGTGCCAACAGCCCAGGCGTCCGAGAGACCCAGTACTTC. Its protein product is CANSPGVRETQYF. The whole variable domain, filled in from reference TRBV7-6 and TRBJ2-5, reads GAGVSQSPRYKVTKRGQDVALRCDPISGHVSLYWYRQALGQGPEFLTYFNYEAQQDKSGLPNDRFSAERPEGSISTLTIQRTEQRDSAMYRCANSPGVRETQYFGPGTRLLVL.

The chain is built from TRBV12-3 or TRBV12-4 and TRBJ2-5; D ambiguous. This CDR3 spans 11 amino acids. Trimming shortened V by 6 bases and J by 4 bases, and 6 bases separated the two germline ends. The CDR3 DNA follows: TGTGCCAGCAGCCAGTTAGAGACCCAGTACTTC. It translates to CASSQLETQYF.

There are a few counts of this clonotype. The chain is built from TRBV18 and TRBJ2-7; 7 bases match TRBD2. V lost 2 bases to trimming and J lost 3 bases; unmatched junction nucleotides: 1. CDR1 KGHSH and CDR2 LQKENI come from the germline V gene. The length of the CDR3 is 13 residues. CDR3 residues: CASSPAGDYEQYF. The DNA for the CDR3 is TGTGCCAGCTCACCAGCGGGGGACTACGAGCAGTACTTC.

In nucleotides, the CDR3 is TGTGCCTGGAGGCAGGCTGAAGCTTTCTTT. Translated, it gives CAWRQAEAFF. The rearrangement uses TRBV30 and TRBJ1-1; no clear D. Trimming left V 3 bases short and J 6 bases short, with 5 bases between. The CDR3 runs 10 residues. Germline loops: CDR1 GTSNPN, CDR2 SVGIG (reference sequence).

There are a few counts of this clonotype. V is TRBV28 and J is TRBJ1-2; no firm D call. CDR1 and CDR2 (germline): MDHEN, SYDVKM. V was trimmed by 3 bases and J by 9 bases, leaving 8 bases between them. This CDR3 contains 11 residues. CDR3 sequence reads: CASSFNLRYTF. For the CDR3, the DNA is TGTGCCAGCAGTTTTAACCTGCGCTACACCTTC.

The chain links TRBV13 to TRBJ2-6; the match to TRBD2 covers 11 bases. Germline V lookup: CDR1 PRHDT, CDR2 FYEKMQ (reference sequence). V dropped 2 bases and J dropped 0; count of bases not matched to a gene: 12. The CDR3 is 21 amino acids. The CDR3 loop reads CASSLRATLAGVASGANVLTF. The CDR3 DNA follows: TGTGCCAGCAGCTTAAGAGCTACACTAGCGGGAGTGGCCTCTGGGGCCAACGTCCTGACTTTC.

In this sample, this clonotype turned up many times. This chain joins TRBV30 and TRBJ1-2, with TRBD1 matching over 7 bases. This CDR3 contains 16 residues. CDR1 and CDR2 (germline): GTSNPN, SVGIG (reference sequence). Trimming took 2 bases from V and 7 from J; bases not matched to a gene: 16. CDR3: CAWSRRQGSPTGGYTF. CDR3 sequence (DNA): TGTGCCTGGAGTCGCCGACAGGGATCCCCGACCGGTGGCTACACCTTC.

This clonotype was seen many times. This chain connects TRBV20-1 to TRBJ1-1; a possible D gene is TRBD1 (5 bases). Germline values: CDR1 DFQATT, CDR2 SNEGSKA (reference sequence). V dropped 5 bases and J dropped 3 bases, with 16 bases sitting between them. This CDR3 contains 14 residues. CDR3 nucleotides: TGCAGTGCTTCACCCGGGGGGACTGACACTGAAGCTTTCTTT. Amino acids: CSASPGGTDTEAFF.